The 25 T cell receptor beta chains listed next were all sequenced from one sample in a study of cytomegalovirus exposure and HLA in healthy donors. Both 60 Vbeta primers and 13 Jbeta primers went into the PCR. TCRdb's table, derived via immunoSEQ multiplex PCR, lists solely in-frame clones and lacks some. This table has some 130,000 clones, around 77% appearing once. The material sequenced was PBMCs. These receptors were obtained from a male donor in good health and CMV-seropositive.

The rearrangement joins TRBV5-4 to TRBJ1-1, with 9 positions matching TRBD1. Germline CDR1 SGHNT, CDR2 YYREEE (reference sequence). The CDR3 has 14 residues. After removal of 4 bases from V and 7 bases from J, the junction contained 8 bases not matched to a gene. CDR3 loop: CASSPRTGVVEAFF. CDR3 in DNA: TGTGCCAGCAGCCCCAGGACAGGGGTCGTTGAAGCTTTCTTT.

This CDR3 is CASSPQGQGNQPQHF. Written as DNA, the CDR3 is TGTGCCAGCAGTCCACAGGGGCAGGGCAATCAGCCCCAGCATTTT. The chain employs TRBV28 and TRBJ1-5; 7 bases are a match to TRBD1. The CDR3 is 15 amino acids. In germline, CDR1 is MDHEN, CDR2 SYDVKM. Losses at the gene ends were 5 bases for V and 2 bases for J; bases not matched to a gene: 6.

The rearrangement uses TRBV25-1 and TRBJ2-7, with D uncertain. The V end lost 2 bases, the J end lost 7 bases, and 15 bases lay between the germline ends. The germline gives CDR1 MGHDK, CDR2 SYGVNS. The length of the CDR3 is 14 residues. The CDR3 region has the DNA TGTGCCAGCAGTGAAGGAACCTTCCCCGGGGAGCAGTACTTC. This codes for CASSEGTFPGEQYF.

This clone was seen a single time. One junction end disagrees with the germline gene, perhaps due to a read error. The J gene is TRBJ2-3, the V gene TRBV27, with D hard to call. Germline V gene data show CDR1 as MNHEY and CDR2 as SMNVEV (reference sequence). The CDR3 is 8 amino acids. The DNA for the CDR3 is TGCCCCTTAGATACGCAGTATTTT. This encodes CPLDTQYF.

The chain employs TRBV5-1 and TRBJ2-1; TRBD2 agrees at 10 bases. V trimming: 4 bases; J trimming: 5 bases; junction bases outside the gene matches: 6. The CDR3 has 15 residues. Per the germline V gene, CDR1 is SGHRS and CDR2 is YFSETQ. The CDR3 DNA reads TGCGCCAGCAGCCTCCTAGCGGGGGTTAACAATGAGCAGTTCTTC. It yields the protein CASSLLAGVNNEQFF.

The rearrangement links TRBV6-5 to TRBJ1-2; D unclear. Germline V lookup: CDR1 MNHEY, CDR2 SVGAGI. The CDR3 consists of 12 residues. Trimming stripped 2 bases from V and 4 bases from J, with 5 bases between. Here the CDR3 DNA reads TGTGCCAGCAGTTACCGCGGCTATGGCTACACCTTC. It specifies CASSYRGYGYTF.

DNA of the CDR3: TGTGCCAGCAGCCCCCCCCTCGGGACTAGCGGGAGGGCCAGGTACGAGCAGTACTTC. It is translated as CASSPPLGTSGRARYEQYF. The chain is built from TRBV7-9 and TRBJ2-7; 16 nucleotides line up with TRBD2. The V gene end was trimmed by 5 bases and the J gene end by 4 bases; junction bases not matched to a gene: 14. The V gene's germline CDR1 is SEHNR and CDR2 FQNEAQ (reference sequence). CDR3 length equals 19 residues.

The chain combines TRBV28 with TRBJ1-1; TRBD1 aligns across 8 bases. CDR3 length equals 15 residues. Germline-derived CDR1 and CDR2 are MDHEN and SYDVKM. V shed 6 bases, J shed 1 base, and the junction held 7 bases outside the gene matches. CDR3 in amino acids: CASRAETGANTEAFF. CDR3 sequence (DNA): TGTGCCAGCAGAGCAGAGACAGGGGCGAACACTGAAGCTTTCTTT. The entire variable domain, with the rest obtained from reference TRBV28 and TRBJ1-1, is as follows: DVKVTQSSRYLVKRTGEKVFLECVQDMDHENMFWYRQDPGLGLRLIYFSYDVKMKEKGDIPEGYSVSREKKERFSLILESASTNQTSMYLCASRAETGANTEAFFGQGTRLTVV.

This chain uses TRBV30 with TRBJ1-4; 8 bases match TRBD1. V lost 4 bases, J lost 3 bases, and 10 bases stayed unmatched. This CDR3 has 16 residues. Germline assignment: CDR1 GTSNPN and CDR2 SVGIG (reference sequence). The CDR3 sequence is CAWKTGGPLANEKLFF. The CDR3 bases are TGTGCCTGGAAAACAGGGGGGCCGCTGGCTAATGAAAAACTGTTTTTT.

This clone was counted once. The gene calls are TRBV18 and TRBJ2-3; 7 positions agree with TRBD2. Per the germline V gene, CDR1 is KGHSH and CDR2 is LQKENI. This CDR3 region has 16 residues. Trimming at V came to 3 bases and at J to 2 bases, leaving 8 bases not matched to a gene. CDR3 bases: TGTGCCAGCTCACCCCCAAGCGGGGAAGTCACAGATACGCAGTATTTT. Translating it yields CASSPPSGEVTDTQYF.

This sequence joins TRBV2 and TRBJ2-1; 13 nucleotides align to TRBD2. Trimming took 6 bases from V and 6 from J; bases not matched to a gene: 8. Germline CDR1 SNHLY, CDR2 FYNNEI. The CDR3 sequence is 16 residues long. In DNA form, the CDR3 reads TGTGCCAGCAGACGATTTACTAGCGGGAGGGCCAATGAGCAGTTCTTC. It encodes CASRRFTSGRANEQFF.

The genes are TRBV15 and TRBJ2-5, with a possible D match to TRBD2 (6 bases). Per the germline V gene, CDR1 is LNHNV and CDR2 is YYDKDF (reference sequence). CDR3 length equals 15 residues. The V end was cut by 1 base, the J end by 5 bases, with 14 bases between. CDR3 coding DNA: TGTGCCACCAGCAGAGTTCGGCGGGAAGGGGAGACCCAGTACTTC. Its translation is CATSRVRREGETQYF.

V usage is TRBV2 and J usage is TRBJ2-7; a weak D match, TRBD2 (6 bases). This CDR3 has 14 residues. V was clipped by 4 bases and J by 7 bases, with 17 bases between them. Germline CDR1 reads SNHLY; CDR2 reads FYNNEI. CDR3 bases: TGTGCCAGCAGTGCTCGGCGGGACCTGGGGGAGCAGTACTTC. Its protein product is CASSARRDLGEQYF.

The gene calls are TRBV28 and TRBJ2-7; TRBD1 aligns across 11 bases. CDR3 length: 16 amino acids. The germline CDR1 and CDR2 sequences are MDHEN and SYDVKM. The V gene end was trimmed by 6 bases and the J gene end by 7 bases; junction bases not matched to a gene: 14. The CDR3 sequence is CASRDTLGQGAGEQYF. As DNA, the CDR3 is TGTGCCAGCAGGGACACCCTTGGACAGGGGGCCGGAGAGCAGTACTTC.

The gene calls are TRBV19 and TRBJ2-5; D may be TRBD1 (5 bases). V was clipped by 5 bases and J by 2 bases, with 15 bases between them. This CDR3 spans 15 amino acids. Germline lookup yields CDR1 LNHDA and CDR2 SQIVND (reference sequence). Here the CDR3 reads CASSPNSAGQETQYF. The CDR3 DNA reads as TGTGCCAGTAGTCCTAATTCGGCAGGGCAAGAGACCCAGTACTTC.

This chain joins TRBV6-5 and TRBJ1-6; D is perhaps TRBD1 (5 bases). Between the trimmed V and J ends, which lost 3 bases and 7 bases, there was a span of 10 bases. Germline CDR1 is MNHEY and CDR2 is SVGAGI. This CDR3 region has 14 residues. CDR3 coding DNA: TGTGCCAGCAGTTATACAGGTGTCAATTCACCCCTCCACTTT. Translating it yields CASSYTGVNSPLHF.

This clone was recorded a few times. CDR3 loop: CASSVTGGASGYTF. CDR3 bases: TGTGCCAGCAGTGTGACAGGGGGCGCAAGTGGCTACACCTTC. The chain is built from TRBV27 and TRBJ1-2, with TRBD1 identical over 10 bases. V lost 5 bases, J lost 7 bases, and 7 bases stayed unmatched. This CDR3 is 14 amino acids long. Looked up from germline, CDR1 is MNHEY and CDR2 is SMNVEV (reference sequence).

The chain employs TRBV7-8 and TRBJ1-1, with 7 bases fitting TRBD1. This CDR3 is 15 amino acids long. J was trimmed by 0 bases and V by 4 bases; bases with no gene match: 5. Germline assignment: CDR1 SGHVS and CDR2 FQNEAQ. This chain's CDR3 is CASSSGGQLNTEAFF. CDR3 nucleotides: TGTGCCAGCAGCTCAGGGGGACAGCTGAACACTGAAGCTTTCTTT.

This chain joins TRBV29-1 and TRBJ1-1, with 7 nucleotides matching TRBD1. CDR1 SQVTM and CDR2 ANQGSEA come from the germline V gene. The ends lost 4 bases at V and 4 bases at J; junction bases unmatched: 6. This CDR3 spans 13 amino acids. CDR3 region: CSVGWAGGTEAFF. CDR3 DNA sequence: TGCAGCGTTGGTTGGGCAGGGGGCACTGAAGCTTTCTTT.

The gene calls are TRBV13 and TRBJ1-1, with D possibly matching TRBD1 (6 bases). Per germline, CDR1 PRHDT and CDR2 FYEKMQ (reference sequence). This CDR3 has 17 residues. The V and J ends lost 3 bases and 0 bases respectively, with 17 bases between them. CDR3 residues: CASSFGGRRSMNTEAFF. CDR3 nucleotides: TGTGCCAGCAGCTTCGGGGGGCGCAGGTCCATGAACACTGAAGCTTTCTTT.

This chain joins TRBV19 and TRBJ1-2; D remains ambiguous. CDR1 LNHDA and CDR2 SQIVND come from the germline V gene (reference sequence). The CDR3 has 17 amino acids. Trimming removed 6 bases at V and 0 bases at J, with 20 bases between. The CDR3: CASRPPLGVVANYGYTF. The CDR3 DNA sequence: TGTGCCAGTAGACCACCTCTAGGCGTGGTAGCTAACTATGGCTACACCTTC.

This chain uses TRBV5-1 with TRBJ2-7; tentatively, D is TRBD2 (6 bases). V lost 5 bases to trimming and J lost 3 bases, with 12 bases between them. The CDR3 covers 13 residues. The germline V gene encodes CDR1 SGHRS and CDR2 YFSETQ. In nucleotides, the CDR3 is TGCGCCAGCAGGTATCGGGGGAGCTACGAGCAGTACTTC. Protein: CASRYRGSYEQYF. The entire variable domain, with the rest obtained from reference TRBV5-1 and TRBJ2-7, is as follows: KAGVTQTPRYLIKTRGQQVTLSCSPISGHRSVSWYQQTPGQGLQFLFEYFSETQRNKGNFPGRFSGRQFSNSRSEMNVSTLELGDSALYLCASRYRGSYEQYFGPGTRLTVT.

The chain recombines TRBV5-1 with TRBJ1-1; TRBD1 matches at 9 bases. Germline values: CDR1 SGHRS, CDR2 YFSETQ. The V segment lost 3 bases and the J segment 1 base; nucleotides outside the gene matches: 4. The CDR3 has 15 residues. CDR3 nucleotides: TGCGCCAGCAGCTGGGGACAGGGAGGGAACACTGAAGCTTTCTTT. It encodes CASSWGQGGNTEAFF.

This clone has just one count. V and J are TRBV11-2 and TRBJ2-1; D remains ambiguous. With 5 bases removed from V and 12 bases from J, the gap between germline ends came to 14 bases. Germline CDR1 is SGHAT and CDR2 is FQNNGV. There are 12 residues in the CDR3. DNA of the CDR3: TGTGCCAGCAGCAATCAACTTTTTGGGCAGTTCTTC. It translates to CASSNQLFGQFF.

V is TRBV5-4 and J is TRBJ2-7; 11 bases align to TRBD1. The CDR3 spans 15 residues. Germline CDR1 SGHNT, CDR2 YYREEE (reference sequence). J was trimmed by 3 bases and V by 3 bases; bases with no gene match: 5. The CDR3 sequence is CASSSGQGARYEQYF. The CDR3 nucleotides read TGTGCCAGCAGCTCAGGACAGGGGGCTCGCTACGAGCAGTACTTC.